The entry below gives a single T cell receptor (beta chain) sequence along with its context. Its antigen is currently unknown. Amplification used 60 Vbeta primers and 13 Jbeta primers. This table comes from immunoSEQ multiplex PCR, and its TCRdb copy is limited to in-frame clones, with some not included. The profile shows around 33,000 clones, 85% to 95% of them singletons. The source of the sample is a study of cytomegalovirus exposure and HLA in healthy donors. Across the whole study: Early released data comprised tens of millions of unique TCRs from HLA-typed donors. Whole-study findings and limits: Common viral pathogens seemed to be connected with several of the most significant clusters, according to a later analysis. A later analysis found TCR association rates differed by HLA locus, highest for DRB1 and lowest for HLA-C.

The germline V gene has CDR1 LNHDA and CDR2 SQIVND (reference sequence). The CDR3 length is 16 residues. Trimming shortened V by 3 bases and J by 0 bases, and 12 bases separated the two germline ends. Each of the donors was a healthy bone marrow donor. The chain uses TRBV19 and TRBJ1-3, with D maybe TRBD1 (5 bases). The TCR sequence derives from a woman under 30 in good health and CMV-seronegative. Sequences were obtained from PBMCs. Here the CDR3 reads CASSIIDSPSGNTIYF. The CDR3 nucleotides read TGTGCCAGTAGTATTATCGACAGTCCCTCTGGAAACACCATATATTTT.